This TCR beta chain was identified in a study of CD8 T cells in Susac syndrome. RNA was extracted with the RNeasy kit, and a quantity of 0.5 to 1 ug was reverse transcribed using random hexamers. Each CDR3 protein is one row after TCRdb ran MiXCR on the immunoSEQ multiplex PCR reads. In the table there are roughly 88,000 distinct CDR3 sequences, 95% to 97% of which are singletons. Germline CDR1 and CDR2: MGHDK and SYGVNS. Trimming pared 5 bases from V and 1 base from J, leaving 15 bases between. This CDR3 is built from 16 residues. Sequenced input: CD8+ T cells from PBMCs. This clonotype was sampled from a human donor with Susac syndrome. The chain is built from TRBV25-1 and TRBJ1-5; D is perhaps TRBD1 (5 bases). The CDR3 DNA is TGTGCCAGCAGTCCTACCGGGTGGGGGAGCAATCAGCCCCAGCATTTT. Protein: CASSPTGWGSNQPQHF.